The rows below give T cell receptor beta chains drawn from one sample of a study of CD8 T cells in ankylosing spondylitis. MiXCR, applied by TCRdb to the 5' RACE reads, yields one record per CDR3 protein. The sample gives 150,000 to 200,000 distinct CDR3 sequences, 15% to 20% of which show up once; about 8.3% is in the top ten. Sample: blood, either unsorted or a sorted T cell fraction (not recorded which). Every receptor here comes from a male donor with ankylosing spondylitis or in good health (not recorded which). Each CDR3 is given with its conserved first and last residue. D genes are given only for firm matches. Rows may omit the clone size; those that give it use once, few, many or a size class.

j_call	cdr3_length	d_call	clone_size	v_call	cdr3_nt	cdr3_aa
TRBJ1-5	16	TRBD1	many	TRBV19	TGTGCCAGTAGCACTACCCTGGGACAGATCAATCAGCCCCAGCATTTT	CASSTTLGQINQPQHF
TRBJ2-7	18	.	many	TRBV5-1	TGCGCCAGCAGCCTAACATTTAGAGCGGACAAGAGCTCCTACGAGCAGTACTTC	CASSLTFRADKSSYEQYF
TRBJ2-3	15	.	many	TRBV5-1	TGCGCCAGCAGCTTGGTAGGGACCCCTGAGGATACGCAGTATTTT	CASSLVGTPEDTQYF
TRBJ2-1	11	.	many	TRBV29-1	TGCAGCGTGGGGGAGGTCAATGAGCAGTTCTTC	CSVGEVNEQFF
TRBJ2-1	17	TRBD2	.	TRBV28	TGTGCCAGCAGTTTAACCCCCGGCGCGGGAGGGCGAGATGAGCAGTTCTTC	CASSLTPGAGGRDEQFF
TRBJ1-2	13	.	.	TRBV30	TGTGCTGTCAACTCTAACTCGGACTATGGCTACACCTTC	CAVNSNSDYGYTF
TRBJ2-7	14	TRBD1	many	TRBV29-1	TGCAGCGTTGAAGTTACGGGACAGGGATACGAGCAGTACTTC	CSVEVTGQGYEQYF
TRBJ2-1	14	.	many	TRBV29-1	TGCAGCGTTGAACACCGGAGCTCCTACAATGAGCAGTTCTTC	CSVEHRSSYNEQFF
TRBJ2-7	14	TRBD1	many	TRBV5-1	TGCGCCAGCAGCTTCCGACAGGGGGCGCGGGAGCAGTACTTC	CASSFRQGAREQYF
TRBJ1-2	15	TRBD1	.	TRBV28	TGTGCCAGCAGTTCAAAGGACAGGGGAAGCTATGGCTACACCTTC	CASSSKDRGSYGYTF
TRBJ2-7	18	TRBD2	few	TRBV11-2	TGTGCCAGCAGCCGTTGGGCTAGCGGGAGATTCTACGGGTTCGAGCAGTACTTC	CASSRWASGRFYGFEQYF
TRBJ2-1	14	.	many	TRBV3-1	TGTGCCAGCAGCCAATCCACGTTAAAGGATAGGCCGTTCTTC	CASSQSTLKDRPFF
TRBJ2-5	14	TRBD2	.	TRBV20-1	TGCAGTGCTACCCTAGCGGGAGTTCTGGAGACCAAGTACTTC	CSATLAGVLETKYF
TRBJ2-7	15	.	many	TRBV5-1	TGCGCCAGCAGCTTGGAGGGGTCACTTTCCTACGAGCAGTACTTC	CASSLEGSLSYEQYF
TRBJ2-5	15	.	.	TRBV5-1	TGCGCCAGCTCCCACACTACTAGGGTAGAAGAGACCCAGTACTTC	CASSHTTRVEETQYF
TRBJ2-3	12	.	.	TRBV7-9	TGTGCCAGCAGCCCCGAGTTGGGAACGCAGTATTTT	CASSPELGTQYF
TRBJ2-2	15	.	many	TRBV12-3/TRBV12-4	TGTGCCAGCACCCGACAGGTTCGGGACACCGGGGAGCTGTTTTTT	CASTRQVRDTGELFF
TRBJ2-7	15	.	few	TRBV5-1	TGCGCCAGCAGCCGCCCGCGAGAAAGCTCCTACGAGCAGTACTTC	CASSRPRESSYEQYF
TRBJ2-1	12	TRBD2	few	TRBV29-1	TGCAGCGTTGGGACTAGCGGCCCGGAGCAGTTCTTC	CSVGTSGPEQFF
TRBJ1-2	16	.	.	TRBV3-1	TGTGCCAGCAGCCAAGATCGGATTAGCGGCCGTTATGGCTACACCTTC	CASSQDRISGRYGYTF
TRBJ2-5	12	.	once	TRBV7-2	TGTGCCAGCAGCTCGGGACCAGAGACCCAGTACTTC	CASSSGPETQYF
TRBJ1-2	15	TRBD1	many	TRBV7-2	TGTGCCAGCAGCTTAGCGACAGGGTCGAACTATGGCTACACCTTC	CASSLATGSNYGYTF
TRBJ2-6	17	.	.	TRBV19	TGTGCCAGTAGTGCCCCCGGCTTAGGGCGAGGGGCCAACGTCCTGACTTTC	CASSAPGLGRGANVLTF
TRBJ1-2	14	TRBD1	many	TRBV3-1	TGTGCCAGCAGATCCGCCGCGACAGGGAATGGCTACACCTTC	CASRSAATGNGYTF
TRBJ1-2	13	.	many	TRBV5-1	TGCGCCAGCAGCTCATTGGAGGCCTATGGCTACACCTTC	CASSSLEAYGYTF
TRBJ1-4	14	.	many	TRBV20-1	TGCAGTGCTAGAGATTTAGGGTCGGGTGAAAAACTGTTTTTT	CSARDLGSGEKLFF
TRBJ1-1	14	.	.	TRBV7-9	TGTGCCAGCAGCTTAACCCCCGGCAGGGAAATTGGCCTTTTT	CASSLTPGREIGLF
TRBJ2-7	11	.	once	TRBV18	TGTGCCAGCTCAAATGCTTACGAGCAGTACTTC	CASSNAYEQYF
TRBJ1-1	14	TRBD1	many	TRBV6-6	TGTGCCAGCAGTAAGAACAGGGGAAACACTGAAGCTTTCTTT	CASSKNRGNTEAFF
TRBJ2-5	13	.	many	TRBV28	TGTGCCAGCAGCCGGGCTCAAAGAGAGACCCAGTACTTC	CASSRAQRETQYF
TRBJ1-1	14	.	.	TRBV5-1	TGCGCCAGCAGCTTTACGTGGGGGTACACTGAAGCTTTCTTT	CASSFTWGYTEAFF
TRBJ2-3	14	.	few	TRBV29-1	TGCAGCCTCCAAGGGGGGGACCTCACAGATACGCAGTATTTT	CSLQGGDLTDTQYF
TRBJ1-6	13	.	many	TRBV7-2	TGTGCCAGCAGCTTAACCTATAATTCACCCCTCCACTTT	CASSLTYNSPLHF
TRBJ1-5	14	.	many	TRBV7-2	TGTGCCAGCAGCTTTACTATACAAAATCAGCCCCAGCATTTT	CASSFTIQNQPQHF
TRBJ2-5	16	TRBD2	many	TRBV5-5	TGTGCCAGCAGCGCGACTCTAGCGGGAGTTTGGGAGACCCAGTACTTC	CASSATLAGVWETQYF
TRBJ2-3	15	TRBD2	.	TRBV7-7	TGTGCCAGCAGCTTAAACGGACTAGCCGTAGATACGCAGTATTTT	CASSLNGLAVDTQYF
TRBJ2-1	14	TRBD2	.	TRBV12-3/TRBV12-4	TGTGCCAGCAACCCTAGCGGCCTCTACAATGAGCAGTTCTTC	CASNPSGLYNEQFF
TRBJ2-1	14	.	.	TRBV7-9	TGTGCCAGCAGCCCTAGCGACCCTCGCAATGAGCAGTTCTTC	CASSPSDPRNEQFF
TRBJ1-1	16	.	many	TRBV6-5	TGTGCCAGCAGTTATGAGAGGAGGGTGCGGAACACTGAAGCTTTCTTT	CASSYERRVRNTEAFF
TRBJ2-7	16	TRBD2	many	TRBV3-1	TGTGCCAGCAGCCAAGATAGGCTAGCGGGAGTCGGTGAGCAGTACTTC	CASSQDRLAGVGEQYF
TRBJ2-1	15	TRBD2	few	TRBV25-1	TGTGCCAGCAGTGATTTAGCGGGAGTTGGAAATGAGCAGTTCTTC	CASSDLAGVGNEQFF
TRBJ1-3	13	TRBD1	few	TRBV12-3/TRBV12-4	TGTGCCAGCGGTTCCGGGACAGAGGCCACCATATATTTT	CASGSGTEATIYF
TRBJ1-1	13	.	many	TRBV7-9	TGTGCCAGCAGAGTGGGGGACGGCACTGAAGCTTTCTTT	CASRVGDGTEAFF
TRBJ2-1	15	.	.	TRBV27	TGTGCCAGCTCTCGGACTCCCAGCTCCTACAATGAGCAGTTCTTC	CASSRTPSSYNEQFF
TRBJ2-4	19	.	few	TRBV5-1	TGCGCCAGCAGCCTAACAGGGACCGGCCACCCCATAGCCAAAAACATTCAGTACTTC	CASSLTGTGHPIAKNIQYF
TRBJ2-3	16	.	many	TRBV27	TGTGCCAGCAGTCGAGCTTGGGGGTCCGGCACAGATACGCAGTATTTT	CASSRAWGSGTDTQYF
TRBJ1-5	12	.	few	TRBV6-2/TRBV6-3	TGTGCCAGCAGCCGTCCTGATCAGCCCCAGCATTTT	CASSRPDQPQHF
TRBJ1-1	14	.	.	TRBV5-4	TGTGCCAGCAGCGTCCGAGGGGGAAACACTGAAGCTTTCTTT	CASSVRGGNTEAFF
TRBJ1-1	18	TRBD1	.	TRBV11-1	TGTGCCAGCAGCTTACTAGGACAGGGAGGGAGTTTGGGCACTGAAGCTTTCTTT	CASSLLGQGGSLGTEAFF
TRBJ1-1	13	.	.	TRBV5-6	TGTACCAGCAGCCTACGCCCAACACCTGAAGCTTTCTTT	CTSSLRPTPEAFF